Given below is one TCR beta chain in context. It has no known antigen specificity. The reads were generated on a NextSeq 550. The Human TCR Profiling Kit (MiLaboratory) was used to make UMI-labeled 5' RACE TRB cDNA libraries. The full amount of extracted RNA was used for cDNA synthesis, and the full amount of resulting cDNA was used for PCR amplification. Libraries were prepared in parallel using an identical number of PCR cycles. Turning to the authors' computational methods: MIGEC and MiXCR extracted about 53,000 +/- 10,000 unique UMI-labeled TRB cDNA molecules per library, requiring at least two reads per UMI. An average of around 40,000 +/- 10,000 functional in-frame TRB CDR3 nucleotide clonotypes without stop codons was found per library. After downsampling to 5000 UMI-labeled TRB molecules per sample, diversity metrics such as normalized Shannon-Wiener and Chao1 were calculated in VDJtools. Clonotype-size-weighted physicochemical properties of the central five CDR3 residues (interaction energy, strength, volume and Kidera factor 4) were computed in VDJtools. TCRdb reprocessed the reads, reporting each CDR3 protein sequence once and no DNA. The V and J calls were not made by the authors but by TCRdb's processing. The sample table includes 150,000 to 180,000 distinct CDR3 sequences. The ten top clones hold approximately 0.51% of the sample.

The data derive from a study of CXCR3-negative and CXCR3-positive naive CD8 T cells (dated by TCRdb to the late 2010s). Concerning the study at large: In total, about 135 million TRB reads were obtained, corresponding to roughly 1.5 +/- 0.3 million reads per library. Diversity and physicochemical repertoire analyses covered around 10 donors pooled from two independent experiments. TRBV-TRBJ cluster analysis included naive subsets from a handful of donors and memory cells from 3 donors.

From a lookup of the germline V gene (reference sequence), CDR1 and CDR2 are MNHEY and SMNVEV. From the cysteine up to the phenylalanine, the CDR3 has a length of 13 residues. A DNA sequence was not provided. Each CD8+ T cell subset was flow-sorted in triplicate, with under 350,000 cells per subset placed directly into RLT lysis buffer. To exclude memory contaminants, naive CD8+ T cells were stringently defined as CD45RO-CCR7+CD27+CD95-. Peripheral blood mononuclear cells were isolated from buffy coats by standard density gradient centrifugation. Naive CXCR3-negative and CXCR3-positive CD8+ T cells were flow-sorted using a FACSAria III. An RNeasy Mini Kit was used to extract total RNA from the sorted cells. General findings and caveats noted by the study authors: Compared with CXCR3-negative naive cells, CXCR3-positive naive cells had TRB CDR3s with higher hydrophobicity (lower Kidera factor 4), lower energy, and higher strength and volume indices. Naive CXCR3-negative and CXCR3-positive cells from the same donor showed similar TRBV-TRBJ usage, whereas memory cells showed distinct patterns. Because surface CD5, which is linked to self-reactivity in mice, was comparable between the naive subsets, TCR interaction strength was also inferred from the physicochemical properties of TRB CDR3s. Freshly isolated PBMCs were used for most assays because CXCR3 expression partially decreased after cryopreservation. Comparably high repertoire diversity was found in both naive subsets, whereas much lower repertoire diversity was found in memory CD8+ T cells.

The sequencing input was naive CXCR3+ CD8+ T cells from blood. This specimen's cell subset or site label, per the study, means: CD45RO-CCR7+CD27+CD95- naive CD8+ T cells expressing CXCR3 (TNR3+). The TCR was taken from a human donor in good health. Some clones in this sample may be carry-over from other donors' samples. The chain is encoded by TRBV27 joined to TRBJ1-4; the D call of TRBD1 rests on TCRdb alone, since no DNA is present to check it. The CDR3 region has the sequence CASRGGFNEKLFF.